Presented here are 27 T cell receptor beta chains from one specimen sequenced in a study of blood T cell repertoires in COVID-19. The protocol was immunoSEQ multiplex PCR, while the TCRdb copy is restricted to in-frame clones and leaves out a portion. Of hundreds of thousands of clones in the sample, over 70% were seen once. Sequencing input: peripheral blood. The receptors originated from a woman of 80 years or more with acute or convalescent COVID-19.

The chain links TRBV3-1 (or the pseudogene TRBV3-2) to TRBJ1-2; the match to TRBD1 covers 8 bases. Germline-derived CDR1 and CDR2 are LGHDT and YNNKEL (reference sequence). The CDR3 is made up of 17 amino acids. J was trimmed by 4 bases and V by 2 bases; bases with no gene match: 12. The CDR3 reads CASSQTPGTGTSYGYTF. The DNA for the CDR3 is TGTGCCAGCAGCCAAACACCCGGGACAGGTACATCCTATGGCTACACCTTC.

The rearrangement joins TRBV12-3 or TRBV12-4 to TRBJ2-7; D is possibly TRBD1 (6 bases). Trimming took off 6 bases at V and 1 base at J, with 10 bases between the two ends. The CDR3 sequence is 13 residues long. The CDR3 DNA is TGTGCCAGCAGAGAGCAGGGGTCCTACGAGCAGTACTTC. This sequence encodes CASREQGSYEQYF.

This chain uses TRBV3-1 (or the pseudogene TRBV3-2) with TRBJ2-7, with 8 bases matching TRBD1. V gave up 3 bases and J gave up 4 bases; unmatched junction bases: 8. There are 15 residues in the CDR3. CDR1 is LGHDT, CDR2 YNNKEL, per germline (reference sequence). The CDR3 DNA reads TGTGCCAGCAGCCAGGGGACAGGTTCTTTGTACGAGCAGTACTTC. Translation: CASSQGTGSLYEQYF.

This chain uses TRBV3-1 (or the pseudogene TRBV3-2) with TRBJ2-1, with 11 bases aligning to TRBD1. Germline V lookup: CDR1 LGHDT, CDR2 YNNKEL (reference sequence). The CDR3 runs to 15 residues. V lost 4 bases to trimming and J lost 4 bases; unmatched junction nucleotides: 3. The CDR3 DNA reads TGTGCCAGCAGCCTCGGGACAGGGGGTTACAATGAGCAGTTCTTC. It translates to CASSLGTGGYNEQFF.

This clone was seen a few times. The V and J genes are TRBV12-3 or TRBV12-4 and TRBJ2-1, with 11 bases matching TRBD2. Trimming at V came to 5 bases and at J to 9 bases, leaving 3 bases not matched to a gene. The CDR3 sequence is 13 residues long. The CDR3 reads CASSNSGRGEQFF. DNA of the CDR3: TGTGCCAGCAGTAATAGCGGGAGGGGTGAGCAGTTCTTC.

This clone was found a few times. The V and J genes are TRBV18 and TRBJ2-5; no firm D call. V was pared by 5 bases and J by 3 bases, with 7 bases between. CDR1 and CDR2 (germline): KGHSH, LQKENI. This CDR3 is built from 12 residues. CDR3 sequence: CASSSLKETQYF. CDR3 sequence (DNA): TGTGCCAGCTCATCCTTAAAAGAGACCCAGTACTTC.

V gene TRBV6-5 combines with J gene TRBJ1-4; 9 bases fit TRBD1. The ends lost 2 bases at V and 4 bases at J; junction bases unmatched: 5. Germline V gene sequence: CDR1 MNHEY, CDR2 SVGAGI. This CDR3 region has 16 residues. CDR3 in DNA: TGTGCCAGCAGTTACGGATCGGGACAGGGTAATGAAAAACTGTTTTTT. It yields the protein CASSYGSGQGNEKLFF.

The rearrangement joins TRBV6-1 to TRBJ1-4; D possibly corresponds to TRBD1 (6 bases). The CDR3 loop spans 14 amino acids. Per germline, CDR1 MNHNS and CDR2 SASEGT. Deletions cut 3 bases from V and 7 bases from J, with 12 bases between. The CDR3 sequence: CASSDRGGGEKLFF. In DNA form, the CDR3 reads TGTGCCAGCAGTGATAGAGGGGGGGGTGAAAAACTGTTTTTT.

This clone occurred many times. The gene calls are TRBV12-3 or TRBV12-4 and TRBJ1-2; D is uncertain. The length of the CDR3 is 13 residues. V lost 5 bases and J 4 bases, leaving 11 bases between the germline ends. This CDR3 reads CASSPAGIYGYTF. DNA of the CDR3: TGTGCCAGCAGTCCCGCCGGGATCTATGGCTACACCTTC.

This chain connects TRBV7-7 to TRBJ2-1; tentatively, D is TRBD1 (5 bases). Trimming took off 3 bases at V and 3 bases at J, with 18 bases between the two ends. Germline lookup yields CDR1 SSHAT and CDR2 FNYEAQ (reference sequence). The CDR3 is made up of 17 amino acids. The CDR3 region has the DNA TGTGCCAGCAGCTTGGGTTCAGGGTCCCCGGGCTACAATGAGCAGTTCTTC. Amino acid sequence: CASSLGSGSPGYNEQFF.

This clone has only a few counts. The genes are TRBV6-5 and TRBJ1-1; tentative D call: TRBD1 (5 bases). Germline V lookup: CDR1 MNHEY, CDR2 SVGAGI. CDR3 length: 14 residues. The ends were cut back, 11 bases at V and 5 bases at J, with 21 bases in the middle. CDR3 protein: CAGRCFTGRTEAFF. Here the CDR3 DNA reads TGTGCCGGGAGGTGCTTTACGGGGCGGACTGAAGCTTTCTTT.

The chain links TRBV3-1 (or the pseudogene TRBV3-2) to TRBJ1-3, with TRBD1 identical over 7 bases. Germline-derived CDR1 and CDR2 are LGHDT and YNNKEL (reference sequence). Trimming at V came to 1 base and at J to 2 bases, leaving 5 bases not matched to a gene. This CDR3 has 16 residues. CDR3 DNA sequence: TGTGCCAGCAGCCAAGTAGGGGGCGGGGCTGGAAACACCATATATTTT. Residues: CASSQVGGGAGNTIYF.

This clone was detected once. The chain carries TRBV19 and TRBJ2-3, with TRBD2 as a possible D gene (5 bases). Germline V gene data show CDR1 as LNHDA and CDR2 as SQIVND (reference sequence). Trimming shortened V by 4 bases and J by 3 bases, and 17 bases separated the two germline ends. The CDR3 runs to 16 residues. This CDR3 reads CASSRVAGGGTDTQYF. CDR3 coding DNA: TGTGCCAGTAGTAGGGTCGCGGGTGGCGGGACAGATACGCAGTATTTT.

In this sample, this clone turned up a few times. The chain carries TRBV2 and TRBJ2-5, with 10 bases that match TRBD2. Germline CDR1 SNHLY, CDR2 FYNNEI. V was clipped by 6 bases and J by 0 bases; unmatched bases: 7. The CDR3 loop spans 16 amino acids. Written as DNA, the CDR3 is TGTGCCAGCAGGGCCACTAGCGGGGCGTACCAAGAGACCCAGTACTTC. Protein sequence: CASRATSGAYQETQYF.

The V gene is TRBV15, the J gene TRBJ1-2, with a tentative D call TRBD1 (5 bases). Germline assignment: CDR1 LNHNV and CDR2 YYDKDF (reference sequence). Trimming cost V 4 bases and J 6 bases, with 21 bases left between them. CDR3 length: 16 residues. CDR3 sequence: CATSTVRGPLIHGYTF. DNA for the CDR3: TGTGCCACCAGCACAGTTAGGGGCCCCTTGATTCATGGCTACACCTTC. The entire variable domain, with the rest obtained from reference TRBV15 and TRBJ1-2, is as follows: DAMVIQNPRYQVTQFGKPVTLSCSQTLNHNVMYWYQQKSSQAPKLLFHYYDKDFNNEADTPDNFQSRRPNTSFCFLDIRSPGLGDTAMYLCATSTVRGPLIHGYTFGSGTRLTVV.

This clone was found once. One junction end disagrees with the germline gene, perhaps due to a read error. The same CDR3 arises from other DNA sequences in this sample as well. The rearrangement joins TRBV2 to TRBJ1-1; TRBD1 matches at 8 bases. CDR1 and CDR2 (germline): SNHLY, FYNNEI. The CDR3 spans 14 residues. The CDR3 DNA sequence: TGTGCCAGCAGGCCACAGGGGGTGAATACTGAAGCTTTCTTT. Encoded protein: CASRPQGVNTEAFF.

The genes are TRBV10-3 and TRBJ2-7; 9 bases agree with TRBD1. The CDR3 extends over 13 amino acids. In germline, CDR1 is ENHRY, CDR2 SYGVKD. V lost 6 bases to trimming and J lost 6 bases; unmatched junction nucleotides: 6. The CDR3 DNA is TGTGCCATCAGGGGGGGACAGGGAGGCGAGCAGTACTTC. Translating it yields CAIRGGQGGEQYF.

Comments on this clone: The same CDR3 can be traced to other DNA sequences in this sample. This chain joins TRBV5-1 and TRBJ2-1; D ambiguous. This CDR3 has 15 amino acids. Germline loops: CDR1 SGHRS, CDR2 YFSETQ. The V end was cut by 0 bases, the J end by 0 bases, with 7 bases between. The CDR3 is CASSLGTTSYNEQFF. CDR3 DNA: TGCGCCAGCAGCTTGGGTACAACCTCCTACAATGAGCAGTTCTTC. Based on the CDR3 plus reference TRBV5-1 and TRBJ2-1, the full variable domain is KAGVTQTPRYLIKTRGQQVTLSCSPISGHRSVSWYQQTPGQGLQFLFEYFSETQRNKGNFPGRFSGRQFSNSRSEMNVSTLELGDSALYLCASSLGTTSYNEQFFGPGTRLTVL.

The chain combines TRBV10-3 with TRBJ2-7; TRBD2 aligns across 11 bases. Germline CDR1 and CDR2: ENHRY and SYGVKD. Trimming removed 6 bases from V and 3 bases from J; junction bases left unmatched: 1. The CDR3 covers 13 residues. Here the CDR3 reads CAISGTSGYEQYF. CDR3 coding DNA: TGTGCCATCAGCGGGACTAGCGGCTACGAGCAGTACTTC.

This clone was recorded once. This chain uses TRBV18 with TRBJ2-1, with TRBD2 matching 12 bases. V lost 3 bases, J lost 8 bases, and 11 bases stayed unmatched. In germline, CDR1 is KGHSH, CDR2 LQKENI. CDR3 length equals 17 residues. CDR3 DNA: TGTGCCAGCTCACCGCGAACCGGACTAGCGGGGCGGGATGAGCAGTTCTTC. It encodes CASSPRTGLAGRDEQFF.

This clone was observed many times. The genes are TRBV29-1 and TRBJ2-5; D possibly corresponds to TRBD2 (5 bases). The germline CDR1 and CDR2 sequences are SQVTM and ANQGSEA. Trimming shortened V by 0 bases and J by 4 bases, and 6 bases separated the two germline ends. This CDR3 has 12 residues. For the CDR3, the DNA is TGCAGCGTTGAAGACGGAGGAGAGACCCAGTACTTC. Translation: CSVEDGGETQYF.

Turning to this clone: In the same sample, other DNA sequences code for this CDR3. J is TRBJ1-5 and V is TRBV6-5, with D tentatively TRBD1 (5 bases). V lost 2 bases and J 2 bases, leaving 7 bases between the germline ends. Germline-derived CDR1 and CDR2 are MNHEY and SVGAGI. CDR3 size: 14 residues. The CDR3: CASSYGGGNQPQHF. DNA of the CDR3: TGTGCCAGCAGTTACGGGGGGGGCAATCAGCCCCAGCATTTT.

V gene TRBV6-5 combines with J gene TRBJ1-1; D gene unclear. Germline values: CDR1 MNHEY, CDR2 SVGAGI. Trimming shortened V by 2 bases and J by 3 bases, and 7 bases separated the two germline ends. The CDR3 has 13 residues. In nucleotides, the CDR3 is TGTGCCAGCAGTTACAAAGGAGACACTGAAGCTTTCTTT. Translation: CASSYKGDTEAFF.

The rearrangement uses TRBV11-2 and TRBJ2-1; 7 nucleotides agree with TRBD1. The V gene end was trimmed by 5 bases and the J gene end by 2 bases; junction bases not matched to a gene: 6. In germline, CDR1 is SGHAT, CDR2 FQNNGV. The CDR3 totals 15 residues. Written as DNA, the CDR3 is TGTGCCAGCAGCCGCCAAGGGGGCCCCTACAATGAGCAGTTCTTC. Translating gives CASSRQGGPYNEQFF. The variable domain in full, with the rest retrieved from reference TRBV11-2 and TRBJ2-1, is EAGVAQSPRYKIIEKRQSVAFWCNPISGHATLYWYQQILGQGPKLLIQFQNNGVVDDSQLPKDRFSAERLKGVDSTLKIQPAKLEDSAVYLCASSRQGGPYNEQFFGPGTRLTVL.

V gene TRBV2 combines with J gene TRBJ1-2, with 7 bases that match TRBD1. Trimming removed 4 bases from V and 2 bases from J; junction bases left unmatched: 7. The CDR3 is 15 residues long. CDR1 and CDR2 from the germline V gene are SNHLY and FYNNEI. The CDR3 DNA reads as TGTGCCAGCAGTGTAGGGGGCGCAAGGAACTATGGCTACACCTTC. Protein sequence: CASSVGGARNYGYTF.

The V gene is TRBV29-1, the J gene TRBJ1-1, with 7 bases lining up with TRBD1. The V gene's germline CDR1 is SQVTM and CDR2 ANQGSEA. This CDR3 has 13 residues. After removal of 5 bases from V and 0 bases from J, the junction contained 3 bases not matched to a gene. CDR3 sequence (DNA): TGCAGCGTTAAGACAGGGATGAACACTGAAGCTTTCTTT. Protein: CSVKTGMNTEAFF.

This clone was counted between two and nine times. This chain uses TRBV27 with TRBJ1-6; tentatively, D is TRBD1 (6 bases). CDR1 and CDR2 (germline): MNHEY, SMNVEV (reference sequence). The CDR3 contains 14 residues. Trimming cost V 6 bases and J 5 bases, with 11 bases left between them. CDR3 nucleotide sequence: TGTGCCAGCAGCCCGGGACAAAATAATTCACCCCTCCACTTT. The encoded protein is CASSPGQNNSPLHF.